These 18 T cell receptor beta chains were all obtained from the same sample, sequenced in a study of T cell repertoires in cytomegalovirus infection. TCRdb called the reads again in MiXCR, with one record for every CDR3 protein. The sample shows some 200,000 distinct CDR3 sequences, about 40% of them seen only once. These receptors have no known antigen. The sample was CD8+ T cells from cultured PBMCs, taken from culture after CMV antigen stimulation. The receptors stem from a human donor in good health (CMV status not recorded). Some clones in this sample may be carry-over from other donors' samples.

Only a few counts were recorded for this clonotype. CDR3 residues: CAATSGGTLYQETQYF. Here the CDR3 DNA reads TGTGCCGCCACTAGCGGGGGGACCTTGTACCAAGAGACCCAGTACTTC. This chain joins TRBV6-2 or TRBV6-3 and TRBJ2-5; 12 bases match TRBD2. The ends lost 11 bases at V and 0 bases at J; junction bases unmatched: 10. CDR3 size: 16 residues. Germline V CDR1 and CDR2: MNHEY, SVGEGT.

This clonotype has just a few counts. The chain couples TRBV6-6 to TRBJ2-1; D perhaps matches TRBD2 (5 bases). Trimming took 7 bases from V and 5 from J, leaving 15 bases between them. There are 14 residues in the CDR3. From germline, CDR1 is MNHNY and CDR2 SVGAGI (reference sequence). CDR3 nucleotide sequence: TGTGCCAGCATTCTGGGGAGACCGAACAATGAGCAGTTCTTC. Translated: CASILGRPNNEQFF.

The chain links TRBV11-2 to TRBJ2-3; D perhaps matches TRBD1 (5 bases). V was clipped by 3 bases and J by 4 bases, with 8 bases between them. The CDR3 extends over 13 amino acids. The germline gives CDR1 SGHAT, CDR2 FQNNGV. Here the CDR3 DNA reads TGTGCCAGCAGCTTTAGGGGCGCAGATACGCAGTATTTT. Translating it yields CASSFRGADTQYF. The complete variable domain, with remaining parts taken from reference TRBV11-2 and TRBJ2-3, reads EAGVAQSPRYKIIEKRQSVAFWCNPISGHATLYWYQQILGQGPKLLIQFQNNGVVDDSQLPKDRFSAERLKGVDSTLKIQPAKLEDSAVYLCASSFRGADTQYFGPGTRLTVL.

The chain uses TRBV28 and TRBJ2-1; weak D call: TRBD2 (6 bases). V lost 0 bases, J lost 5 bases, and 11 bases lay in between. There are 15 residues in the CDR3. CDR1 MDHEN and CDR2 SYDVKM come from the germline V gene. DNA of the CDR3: TGTGCCAGCAGTTTATGGGCTAGCGCCAACAATGAGCAGTTCTTC. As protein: CASSLWASANNEQFF.

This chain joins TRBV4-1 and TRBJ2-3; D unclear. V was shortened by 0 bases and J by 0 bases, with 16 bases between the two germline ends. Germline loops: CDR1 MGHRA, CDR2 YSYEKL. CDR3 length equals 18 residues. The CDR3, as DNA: TGCGCCAGCAGCCAAGATCTCCTATTATCCCCTAGCACAGATACGCAGTATTTT. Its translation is CASSQDLLLSPSTDTQYF.

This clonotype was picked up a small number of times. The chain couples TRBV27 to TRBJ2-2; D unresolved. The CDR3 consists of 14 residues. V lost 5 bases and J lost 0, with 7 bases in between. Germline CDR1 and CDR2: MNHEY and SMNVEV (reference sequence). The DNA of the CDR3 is TGTGCCAGCAGTCTAGGACCGAACACCGGGGAGCTGTTTTTT. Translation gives CASSLGPNTGELFF.

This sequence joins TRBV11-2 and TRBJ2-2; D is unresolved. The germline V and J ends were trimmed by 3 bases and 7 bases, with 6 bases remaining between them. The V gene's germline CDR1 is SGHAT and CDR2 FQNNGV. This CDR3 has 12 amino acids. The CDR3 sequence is CASSFSYGELFF. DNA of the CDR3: TGTGCCAGCAGCTTCTCCTACGGGGAGCTGTTTTTT.

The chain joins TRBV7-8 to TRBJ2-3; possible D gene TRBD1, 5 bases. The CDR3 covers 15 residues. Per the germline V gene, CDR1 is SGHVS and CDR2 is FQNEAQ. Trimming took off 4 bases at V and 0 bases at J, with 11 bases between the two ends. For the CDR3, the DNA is TGTGCCAGCAGCTCCTGGACAAGTAGCACAGATACGCAGTATTTT. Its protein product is CASSSWTSSTDTQYF. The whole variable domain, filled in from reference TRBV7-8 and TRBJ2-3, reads GAGVSQSPRYKVAKRGQDVALRCDPISGHVSLFWYQQALGQGPEFLTYFQNEAQLDKSGLPSDRFFAERPEGSVSTLKIQRTQQEDSAVYLCASSSWTSSTDTQYFGPGTRLTVL.

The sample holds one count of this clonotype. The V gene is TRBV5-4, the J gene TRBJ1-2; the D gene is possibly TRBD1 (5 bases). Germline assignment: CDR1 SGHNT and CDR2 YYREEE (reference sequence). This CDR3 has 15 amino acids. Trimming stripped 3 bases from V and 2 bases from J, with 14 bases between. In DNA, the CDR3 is TGTGCCAGCAGCTGGGGGGGGGACGGGAACTATGGCTACACCTTC. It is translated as CASSWGGDGNYGYTF.

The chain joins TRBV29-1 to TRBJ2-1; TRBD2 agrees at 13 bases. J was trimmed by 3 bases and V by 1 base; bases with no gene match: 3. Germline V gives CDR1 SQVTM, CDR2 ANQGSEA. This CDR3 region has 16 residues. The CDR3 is CSVEGRTSGSYNEQFF. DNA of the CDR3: TGCAGCGTTGAAGGGCGGACTAGCGGGAGCTACAATGAGCAGTTCTTC.

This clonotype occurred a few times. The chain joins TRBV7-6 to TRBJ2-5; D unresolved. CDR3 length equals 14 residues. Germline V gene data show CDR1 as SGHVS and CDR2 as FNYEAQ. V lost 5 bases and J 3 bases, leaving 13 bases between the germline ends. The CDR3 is CASSRRQVEETQYF. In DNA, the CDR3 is TGTGCCAGCAGCCGGAGACAAGTGGAAGAGACCCAGTACTTC.

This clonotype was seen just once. CDR3 nucleotides: TGCAGCGCCCCCGTTGGACAAACTAGCGGGAGGCACAATGAGCAGTTCTTC. Its translation is CSAPVGQTSGRHNEQFF. V gene TRBV29-1 combines with J gene TRBJ2-1, with 12 positions matching TRBD2. The V gene's germline CDR1 is SQVTM and CDR2 ANQGSEA. J lost 5 bases, V lost 7 bases, and 15 bases had no gene match. The CDR3 length is 17 residues.

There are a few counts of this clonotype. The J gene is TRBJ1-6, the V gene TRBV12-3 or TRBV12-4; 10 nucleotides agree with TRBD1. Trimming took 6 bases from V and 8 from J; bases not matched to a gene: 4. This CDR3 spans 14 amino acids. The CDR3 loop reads CASRTGTGDSPLHF. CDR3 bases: TGTGCCAGCAGGACCGGGACAGGGGATTCACCCCTCCACTTT.

The CDR3 sequence: CASSIIAGVEDEQFF. As DNA, the CDR3 is TGTGCCAGTAGTATCATAGCGGGAGTGGAGGATGAGCAGTTCTTC. The chain uses TRBV19 and TRBJ2-1, with 9 bases aligning to TRBD2. Germline loops: CDR1 LNHDA, CDR2 SQIVND (reference sequence). The CDR3 has 15 residues. With 3 bases clipped from V and 8 bases from J, the junction kept 8 bases outside the gene matches.

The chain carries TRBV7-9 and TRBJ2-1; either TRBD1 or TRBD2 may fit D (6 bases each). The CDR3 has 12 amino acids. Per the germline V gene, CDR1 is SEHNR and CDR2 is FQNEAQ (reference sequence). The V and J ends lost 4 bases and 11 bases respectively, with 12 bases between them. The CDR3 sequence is CASSYREVKQFF. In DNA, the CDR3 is TGTGCCAGCAGCTACAGGGAGGTTAAGCAGTTCTTC.

The CDR3 sequence is CASSFPLRVTNEKLFF. CDR3 nucleotides: TGTGCCAGCAGTTTTCCTCTCAGGGTGACTAATGAAAAACTGTTTTTT. The genes are TRBV12-3 or TRBV12-4 and TRBJ1-4; D is perhaps TRBD1 (5 bases). Trimming took 3 bases from V and 2 from J, leaving 13 bases between them. CDR3 length: 16 amino acids.

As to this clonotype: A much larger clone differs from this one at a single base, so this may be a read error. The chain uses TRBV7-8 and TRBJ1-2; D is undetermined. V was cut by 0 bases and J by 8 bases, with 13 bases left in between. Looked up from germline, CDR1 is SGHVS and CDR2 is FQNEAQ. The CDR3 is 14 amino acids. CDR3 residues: CASSLARERAGYTF. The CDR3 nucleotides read TGTGCCAGCAGCTTAGCCCGGGAACGGGCGGGCTACACCTTC. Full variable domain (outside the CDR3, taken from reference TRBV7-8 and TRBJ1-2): GAGVSQSPRYKVAKRGQDVALRCDPISGHVSLFWYQQALGQGPEFLTYFQNEAQLDKSGLPSDRFFAERPEGSVSTLKIQRTQQEDSAVYLCASSLARERAGYTFGSGTRLTVV.

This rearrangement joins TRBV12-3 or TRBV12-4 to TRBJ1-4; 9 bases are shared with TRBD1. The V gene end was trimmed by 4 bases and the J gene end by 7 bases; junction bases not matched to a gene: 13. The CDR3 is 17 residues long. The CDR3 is CASSSLGTGPRGEKLFF. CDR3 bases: TGTGCCAGCAGTTCCCTCGGGACAGGGCCTCGGGGTGAAAAACTGTTTTTT.